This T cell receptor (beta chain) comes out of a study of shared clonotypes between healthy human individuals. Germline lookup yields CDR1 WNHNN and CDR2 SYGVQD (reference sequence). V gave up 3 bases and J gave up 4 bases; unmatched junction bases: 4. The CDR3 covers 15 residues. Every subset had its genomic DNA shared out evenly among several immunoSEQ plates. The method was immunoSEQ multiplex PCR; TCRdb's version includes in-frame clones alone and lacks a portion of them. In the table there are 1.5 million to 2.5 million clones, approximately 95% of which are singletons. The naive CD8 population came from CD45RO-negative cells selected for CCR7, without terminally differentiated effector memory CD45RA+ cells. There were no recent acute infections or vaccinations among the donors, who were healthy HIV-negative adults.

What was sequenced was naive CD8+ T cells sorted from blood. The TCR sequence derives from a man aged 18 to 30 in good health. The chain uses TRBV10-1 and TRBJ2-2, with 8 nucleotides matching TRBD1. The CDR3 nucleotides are TGCGCCAGCAGTGACAGGGGGCTGAGCACCGGGGAGCTGTTTTTT. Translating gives CASSDRGLSTGELFF.